The clone carrying this T cell receptor (beta chain) was detected ten times or more. What it binds is not known. This record belongs to a study of human T cells and chemical hapten exposure. Study at large: A 2 cm by 2 cm inner upper arm patch received 2% DPC for sensitization.

Findings and limits, study-wide: Alopecia affecting every donor means their immune response may not match healthy people's.

CDR1 and CDR2 (germline): SSHAT, FNYEAQ (reference sequence). Trimming removed 5 bases from V and 9 bases from J; junction bases left unmatched: 17. The CDR3 runs 16 residues. Time point indicated: patch test 1, 2 weeks after DPC sensitization. As for treatment: therapeutic diphenylcyclopropenone sensitization with weekly scalp DPC. Total RNA was extracted from unfractionated whole blood. Donors, patients with alopecia ranging from 18 to 70 years old and judged suitable for DPC, provided samples. TCRdb re-analysed the RACE reads in MiXCR, keeping a single row per CDR3 protein. The table records some 52,000 distinct CDR3 sequences, 11% of them present only once.

This sequence originates from a middle-aged woman with alopecia areata. Some clones in this sample may be carry-over from other donors' samples. The V and J genes are TRBV7-7 and TRBJ1-1; TRBD1 matches at 8 bases. Sequenced material: whole blood, taken in connection with sensitization to the hapten diphenylcyclopropenone (DPC). Written as DNA, the CDR3 is TGTGCCAGCAGCCCTATTGGGACAGGAATTACTTCTCAAGCTTTCTTT. Encoded protein: CASSPIGTGITSQAFF.